This T cell receptor (beta chain) emerged from a study of pediatric ulcerative colitis. Study results and caveats: All ulcerative colitis patients, but no controls, carried two rectal clonotypes. A couple of patients' blood samples yielded substantially fewer templates.

Libraries were prepared by immunoSEQ multiplex PCR; TCRdb keeps only in-frame clonotypes and omits some of them. Among about 36,000 clones listed, 75% to 90% were seen once. V lost 0 bases to trimming and J lost 5 bases; unmatched junction nucleotides: 4. The CDR3 is 15 amino acids. Germline V gene sequence: CDR1 MGHRA, CDR2 YSYEKL. Regarding this clone: Its antigen is currently unknown.

The clonotype was recovered from a girl aged 10 to 17 with moderate ulcerative colitis. The sample comprised blood. The chain has TRBV4-1 and TRBJ1-1; TRBD1 matches 9 bases. CDR3 protein: CASSQEGQGGTEAFF. CDR3 bases: TGCGCCAGCAGCCAAGAGGGACAGGGAGGTACTGAAGCTTTCTTT.